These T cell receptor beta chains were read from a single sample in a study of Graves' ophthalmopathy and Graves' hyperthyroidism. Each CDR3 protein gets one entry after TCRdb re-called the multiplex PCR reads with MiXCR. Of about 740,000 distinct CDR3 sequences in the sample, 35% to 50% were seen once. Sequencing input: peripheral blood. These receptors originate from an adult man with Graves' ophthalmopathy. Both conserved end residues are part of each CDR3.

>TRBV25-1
CASSDTGGSGTEAFF
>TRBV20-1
CSAPGQRLSEQYF
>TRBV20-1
CSASRVTGELFF
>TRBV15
CATSRAGQTEPDYGYTF
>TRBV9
CASSVAGQGHSGNTIYF
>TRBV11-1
CASRAENYEQYF
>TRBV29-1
CSRRTGNEQYF
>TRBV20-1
CSASGASHQPQHF
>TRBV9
CASSQGAEGEGRETQYF
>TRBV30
CAWRVSGWGSYEQYF
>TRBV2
CASRKDRGHGYTF
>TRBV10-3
CAISESNSGRAGDTQYF
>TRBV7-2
CASSFWGGLYEQYF
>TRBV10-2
CASSESGLGQPQHF
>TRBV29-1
CSVEEQGNEAFF
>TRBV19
CASRLTGTGPYEQYF
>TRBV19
CASSRTGGDFHGYTF
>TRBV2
CASSGDRGRGQPQHF
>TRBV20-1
CSARDQLTGPQHF
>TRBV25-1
CASSEPFGTAGNTIYF
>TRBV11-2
CASSPRARGDEQYF
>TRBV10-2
CASRGQANTGELFF
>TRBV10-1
CASSEMGVTGELFF
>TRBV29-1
CSVGRRANEQYF
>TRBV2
CASSGQGRGDGYTF
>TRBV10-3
CAITPTGGDYGYTF
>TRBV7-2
CASSLLTSGETHTGELFF
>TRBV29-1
CSVGIQGSEKLFF
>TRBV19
CASRSDRAGYGYTF
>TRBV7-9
CASSSGTGINTGELFF
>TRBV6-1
CASSPLQGGSEKLFF
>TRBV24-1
CATSDPGTEISNQPQHF
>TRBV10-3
CAITIRDRGSGANVLTF
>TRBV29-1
CSVVEGSNQPQYF
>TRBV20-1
CSAQGGWGNQPQHF
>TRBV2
CANRERTSGASGQETQYF
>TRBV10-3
CAISGVSANYEQYF
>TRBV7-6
CASSPHGETQYF
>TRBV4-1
CASSQEAGTEAFF
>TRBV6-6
CASSYKGTGGLSNQPQHF
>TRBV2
CASSLGGLYMNTIYF